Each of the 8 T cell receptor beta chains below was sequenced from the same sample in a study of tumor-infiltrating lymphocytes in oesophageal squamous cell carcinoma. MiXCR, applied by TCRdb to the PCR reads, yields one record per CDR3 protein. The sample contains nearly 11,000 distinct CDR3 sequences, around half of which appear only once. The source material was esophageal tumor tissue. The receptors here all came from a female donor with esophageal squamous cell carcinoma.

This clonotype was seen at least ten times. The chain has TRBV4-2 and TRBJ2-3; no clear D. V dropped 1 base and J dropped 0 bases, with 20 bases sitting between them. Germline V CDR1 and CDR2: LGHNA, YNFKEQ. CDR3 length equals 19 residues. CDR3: CASSQAFRPGDGSTDTQYF. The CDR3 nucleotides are TGTGCCAGCAGCCAAGCCTTCCGCCCAGGTGATGGTAGCACAGATACGCAGTATTTT.

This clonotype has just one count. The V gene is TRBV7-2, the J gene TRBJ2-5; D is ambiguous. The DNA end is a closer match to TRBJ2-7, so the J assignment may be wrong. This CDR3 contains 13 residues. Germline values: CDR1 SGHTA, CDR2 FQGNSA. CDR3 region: CASSLAGSYEQYF. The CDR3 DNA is TGTGCCAGCAGCTTAGCAGGATCCTACGAGCAGTACTTC.

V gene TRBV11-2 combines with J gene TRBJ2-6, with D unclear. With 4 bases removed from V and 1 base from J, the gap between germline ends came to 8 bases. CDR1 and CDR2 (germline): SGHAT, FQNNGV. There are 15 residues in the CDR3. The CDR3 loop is CASSSRESGANVLTF. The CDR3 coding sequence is TGTGCCAGCAGCTCTCGAGAGTCTGGGGCCAACGTCCTGACTTTC.

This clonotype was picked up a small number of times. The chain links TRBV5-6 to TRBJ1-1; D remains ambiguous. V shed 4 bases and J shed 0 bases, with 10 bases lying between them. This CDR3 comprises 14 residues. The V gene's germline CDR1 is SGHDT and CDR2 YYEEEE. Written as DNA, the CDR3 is TGTGCCAGCAGCCAACAGCCACTGAACACTGAAGCTTTCTTT. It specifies CASSQQPLNTEAFF. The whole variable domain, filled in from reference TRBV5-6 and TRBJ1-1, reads DAGVTQSPTHLIKTRGQQVTLRCSPKSGHDTVSWYQQALGQGPQFIFQYYEEEERQRGNFPDRFSGHQFPNYSSELNVNALLLGDSALYLCASSQQPLNTEAFFGQGTRLTVV.

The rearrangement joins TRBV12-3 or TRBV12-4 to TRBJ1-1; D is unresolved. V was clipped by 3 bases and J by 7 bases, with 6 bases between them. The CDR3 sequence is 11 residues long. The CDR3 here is CASSLEIEAFF. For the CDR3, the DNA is TGTGCCAGCAGTTTGGAAATTGAAGCTTTCTTT.

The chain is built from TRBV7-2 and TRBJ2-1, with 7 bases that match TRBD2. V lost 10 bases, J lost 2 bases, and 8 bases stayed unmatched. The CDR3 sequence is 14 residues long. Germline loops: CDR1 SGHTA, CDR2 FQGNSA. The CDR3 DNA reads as TGTGCCACCAATAGCGGGTGGCCCTACAATGAGCAGTTCTTC. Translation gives CATNSGWPYNEQFF. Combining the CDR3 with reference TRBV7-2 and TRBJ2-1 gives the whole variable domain GAGVSQSPSNKVTEKGKDVELRCDPISGHTALYWYRQSLGQGLEFLIYFQGNSAPDKSGLPSDRFSAERTGGSVSTLTIQRTQQEDSAVYLCATNSGWPYNEQFFGPGTRLTVL.

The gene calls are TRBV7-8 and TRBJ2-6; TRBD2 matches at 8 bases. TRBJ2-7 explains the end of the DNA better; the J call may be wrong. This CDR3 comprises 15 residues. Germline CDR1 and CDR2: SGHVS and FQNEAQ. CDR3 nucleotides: TGTGCCAGCAGCTTGCGGGGGGCCGATGTCAACGAGCAGTACTTC. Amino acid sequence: CASSLRGADVNEQYF.

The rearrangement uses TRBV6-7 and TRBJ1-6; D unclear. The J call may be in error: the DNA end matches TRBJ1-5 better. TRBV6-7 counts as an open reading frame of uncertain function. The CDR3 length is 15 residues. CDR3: CASSYSFADNQPQHF. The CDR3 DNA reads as TGTGCCAGCAGTTACTCGTTCGCAGACAATCAGCCCCAGCATTTT.